This T cell receptor beta chain was observed in a study of blood T cell repertoires in COVID-19. Study-level information: Whether acute or convalescent, the COVID-19 samples came from the United States, Italy and Spain.

Sequencing used immunoSEQ multiplex PCR; TCRdb keeps in-frame clones, though not all of them. The table records about 42,000 clones, 76% of them present only once. Germline CDR1 reads MNHEY; CDR2 reads SMNVEV (reference sequence). The CDR3 is 13 residues long. Germline trimming cut 8 bases from V and 2 bases from J; bases unmatched to any gene: 4. The sequenced sample was peripheral blood. The clonotype was recovered from a man older than 75 with acute or convalescent COVID-19. This chain joins TRBV27 and TRBJ1-2, with TRBD1 matching 8 bases. The CDR3 DNA is TGTGCCAGCGGACAGGGCCCGAACTATGGCTACACCTTC. The encoded protein is CASGQGPNYGYTF.